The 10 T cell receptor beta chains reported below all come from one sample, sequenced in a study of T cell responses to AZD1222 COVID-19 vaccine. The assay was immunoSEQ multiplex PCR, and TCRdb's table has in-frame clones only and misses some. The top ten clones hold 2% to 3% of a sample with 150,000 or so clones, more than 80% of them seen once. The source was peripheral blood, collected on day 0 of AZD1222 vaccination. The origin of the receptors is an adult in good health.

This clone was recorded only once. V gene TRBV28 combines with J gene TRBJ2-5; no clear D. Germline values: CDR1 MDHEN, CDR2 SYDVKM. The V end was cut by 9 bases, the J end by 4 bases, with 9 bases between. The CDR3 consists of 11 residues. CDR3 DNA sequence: TGTGCCAGGATAAGAGGAGAGACCCAGTACTTC. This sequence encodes CARIRGETQYF.

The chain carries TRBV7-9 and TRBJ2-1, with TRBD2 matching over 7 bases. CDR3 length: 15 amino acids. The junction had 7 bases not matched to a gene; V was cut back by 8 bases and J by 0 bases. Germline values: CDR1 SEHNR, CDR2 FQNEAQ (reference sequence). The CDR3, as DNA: TGTGCCAGCGCCCTTACTAGCGCCTCCTACAATGAGCAGTTCTTC. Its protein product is CASALTSASYNEQFF. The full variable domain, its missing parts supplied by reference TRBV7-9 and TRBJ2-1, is DTGVSQNPRHKITKRGQNVTFRCDPISEHNRLYWYRQTLGQGPEFLTYFQNEAQLEKSRLLSDRFSAERPKGSFSTLEIQRTEQGDSAMYLCASALTSASYNEQFFGPGTRLTVL.

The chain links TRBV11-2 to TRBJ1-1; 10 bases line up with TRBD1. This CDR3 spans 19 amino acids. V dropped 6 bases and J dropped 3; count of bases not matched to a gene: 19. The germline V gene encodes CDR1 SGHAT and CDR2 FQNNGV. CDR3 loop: CASRGTWGTGDFMHTEAFF. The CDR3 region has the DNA TGTGCCAGCAGGGGAACCTGGGGGACAGGGGACTTCATGCACACTGAAGCTTTCTTT.

The CDR3 nucleotides read TGTGCCAGCAGCCAAGAGCCGGTGGGTCTAGCGGACTACGAGCAGTACTTC. It specifies CASSQEPVGLADYEQYF. The genes are TRBV4-2 and TRBJ2-7; the match to TRBD2 covers 7 bases. Looked up from germline, CDR1 is LGHNA and CDR2 is YNFKEQ. This CDR3 contains 17 residues. The ends lost 0 bases at V and 3 bases at J; junction bases unmatched: 11.

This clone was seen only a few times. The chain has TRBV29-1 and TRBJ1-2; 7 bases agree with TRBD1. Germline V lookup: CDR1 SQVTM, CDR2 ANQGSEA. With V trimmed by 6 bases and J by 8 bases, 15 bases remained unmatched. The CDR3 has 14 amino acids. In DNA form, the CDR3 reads TGCAGCGTCCCCGGTACCGGGACAGCTCGCGGCTACACCTTC. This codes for CSVPGTGTARGYTF.

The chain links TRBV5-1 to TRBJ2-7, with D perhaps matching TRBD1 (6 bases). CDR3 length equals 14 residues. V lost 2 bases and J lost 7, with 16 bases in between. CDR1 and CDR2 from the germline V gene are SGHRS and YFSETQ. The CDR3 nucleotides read TGCGCCAGCAGCTTAACCCTAAAGGGGGAGGAGCAGTACTTC. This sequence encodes CASSLTLKGEEQYF.

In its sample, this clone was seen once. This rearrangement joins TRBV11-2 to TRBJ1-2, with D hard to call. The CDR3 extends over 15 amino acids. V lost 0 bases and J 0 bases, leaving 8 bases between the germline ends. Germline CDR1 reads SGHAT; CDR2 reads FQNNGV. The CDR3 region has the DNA TGTGCCAGCAGCTTAGAGGCGTGGACTAACTATGGCTACACCTTC. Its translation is CASSLEAWTNYGYTF.

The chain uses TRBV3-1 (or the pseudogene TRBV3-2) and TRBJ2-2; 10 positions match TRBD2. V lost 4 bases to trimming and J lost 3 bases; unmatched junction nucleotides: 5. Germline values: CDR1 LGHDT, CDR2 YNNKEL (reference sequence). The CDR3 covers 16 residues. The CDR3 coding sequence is TGTGCCAGCAGCCGGAGCAGCGGGAGGGACACCGGGGAGCTGTTTTTT. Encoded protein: CASSRSSGRDTGELFF.

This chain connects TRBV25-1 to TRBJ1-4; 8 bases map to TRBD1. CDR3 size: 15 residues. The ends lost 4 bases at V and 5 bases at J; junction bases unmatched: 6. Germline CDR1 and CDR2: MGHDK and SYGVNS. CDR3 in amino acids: CASSGRTGRNEKLFF. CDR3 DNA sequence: TGTGCCAGCAGTGGTAGGACAGGGAGGAATGAAAAACTGTTTTTT.

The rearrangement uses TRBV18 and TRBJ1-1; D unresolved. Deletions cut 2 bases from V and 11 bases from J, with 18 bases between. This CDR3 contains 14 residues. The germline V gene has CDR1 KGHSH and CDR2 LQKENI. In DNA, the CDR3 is TGTGCCAGCTCACCAACGGGATTAACACTGGGGGCTTTCTTT. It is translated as CASSPTGLTLGAFF.